This T cell receptor (beta chain) was retrieved from a study of shared clonotypes between healthy human individuals (dated by TCRdb to about 2020). Describing the broader study: A few men and a couple of women, aged 18 to 49 years, made up the cohort. Per donor, leukapheresis produced somewhere between about 0.85 and 9.5 billion PBMCs. Libraries were prepared and TCR repertoires were sequenced by different laboratories using diverse techniques, in order to increase sequencing depth and limit assay-specific biases. Per donor, three plates each were used for CD4 naive and CD4 memory, two for CD8 naive, and one for CD8 memory. Blood TCR repertoires of about five healthy adults were deeply sequenced to estimate repertoire size and the extent of clonotype sharing between individuals. Results the study describes overall, beyond this receptor: Because the study included only a small number of donors, the genetic and exposure-history diversity represented was limited. Sampling was restricted to blood, and TCR repertoires in tissues likely differ from the TCR repertoires found in blood. Across several donors, about 5% of naive CD4, approximately 3.6% of naive CD8, around 2.1% of memory CD4, and approximately 0.4% of memory CD8 clonotypes were shared. Rarefaction of sorted-subset datasets indicated incomplete sequencing despite the large sequencing depth. Compared with non-shared clonotypes, the clonotypes found in all four sorted-subset donors had higher generation probabilities. Naive subsets generally had larger estimated clonotype richness than memory subsets. Pairwise subsampling led to the expectation that sequencing depth would affect the degree of clonotype sharing among donors.

Concerning this clone: Which antigen it targets is not known. No clone much larger than this one lies a single base away; base qualities are absent.

V and J lose 5 bases and 7 bases, and a span of 12 bases separates them. CDR1 and CDR2 (LNHNV, YYDKDF) derive from the germline V gene (reference sequence). From the cysteine up to the phenylalanine, the CDR3 has a length of 12 residues. Just the 36-base CDR3 DNA is kept, in frame starting at base 1. TCR CDR3 regions were amplified from genomic DNA by multiplex PCR using the deep immunoSEQ assay. For each cell subset, the extracted genomic DNA was distributed evenly across all wells of several immunoSEQ 96-well plates, and each plate served as one replicate. For sorted subsets, roughly 200 ng genomic DNA, equal to 30,000 or so T cell genomes, was loaded into each replicate PCR. Purified libraries were quantified with a Qubit 3.0 fluorometer, sized on a Bioanalyzer 2100, and re-quantified with the KAPA Library Quantification kit. Each immunoSEQ 96-well plate was sequenced on its own single-read 150-cycle Illumina NextSeq 550 flow cell. In the original analysis: Because the immunoSEQ output held only junctional sequences and lacked quality scores, the filtering could not match the filtering applied to full-length reads. To assign V/J genes and CDR3, sequences were annotated using PyIR, a Python wrapper for IgBLAST v1.9, with IMGT germline references. Reads with weak V/J assignments (E-value above 1e-6), missing CDR3, stop codons, out-of-frame junctions, or ambiguous translated residues were removed. V3J clonotypes were defined as sequences sharing an identical inferred V gene, J gene, and CDR3 amino acid sequence. The percentage overlap between two repertoires was calculated by dividing the number of shared unique clonotypes by the size of the smaller repertoire. Three approaches were used to assess repertoire richness: RTK rarefaction, the Chao1 estimator, and Recon v2.1 estimates of unobserved clonotypes. Generation probabilities for all TCRbeta clonotypes obtained by the gDNA method from a handful of donors were computed using OLGA. In TCRdb, the immuneACCESS table is reduced to in-frame sequences with V and J assigned. These tables do not hold every clone; where another copy was compared, an unresolved V gene accounts for under half, and the others remain unexplained. Clonal size and the V and J genes are those of that table, whereas D and trimming came from the DNA. This sample holds a few hundred thousand clones; around two thirds were observed only once. 9% to 12% of the sample belongs to the ten largest clones.

The donors were healthy, HIV-negative adults who had no recently reported acute infections or vaccinations. Only Caucasian adults living in Nashville, Tennessee, USA were represented among the donors. CD4+ T cells were enriched by magnetic negative selection, after which naive cells were positively selected on CD45RA and the negative fraction was taken as the memory subset. Blood was obtained by leukapheresis, after which PBMCs were separated by Ficoll-Histopaque density gradient centrifugation and cryopreserved in liquid nitrogen vapor phase. Analytical flow cytometry was used to check the purity and quantity of each magnetically sorted T cell population. Genomic DNA was isolated from every sorted fraction and measured by UV absorbance on a Nanodrop 2000c.

The source of this sequence is a young man in good health. Recombination linked TRBV15 to TRBJ2-7; D gene: possibly TRBD2, on 7 matching bases. The specimen sequenced was memory CD4+ T cells sorted from blood. The sample's cell subset or site label is to be understood as: CD45RA-negative fraction. The DNA is TGTGCCACCAGCGGGAGGGGGGTGGAGCAGTACTTC. This sequence encodes CATSGRGVEQYF. The CDR3, completed at both ends by the reference TRBV15 and TRBJ2-7 genes, gives the full variable domain DAMVIQNPRYQVTQFGKPVTLSCSQTLNHNVMYWYQQKSSQAPKLLFHYYDKDFNNEADTPDNFQSRRPNTSFCFLDIRSPGLGDTAMYLCATSGRGVEQYFGPGTRLTVT.